This TCR beta chain stems from a study of cytotoxic CD8 clonotypes in ibrutinib-treated CLL. Trimming pared 2 bases from V and 2 bases from J, leaving 6 bases between. CDR1 and CDR2 from the germline V gene are MNHEY and SMNVEV (reference sequence). CDR3 size: 13 residues. Assay used: immunoSEQ multiplex PCR; TCRdb lists only in-frame clones, some missing. The sample lists approximately 15,000 clones, about 64% seen once, with about 44% in the top ten. The starting material was PBMCs, obtained before ibrutinib treatment. The chain employs TRBV27 and TRBJ1-1; D is ambiguous. The sequence was obtained from a human donor with chronic lymphocytic leukemia. CDR3 bases: TGTGCCAGCAGTTTAATGGTAAACACTGAAGCTTTCTTT. Amino acids: CASSLMVNTEAFF.